This T cell receptor (beta chain) was observed in a study of T cell repertoires in cytomegalovirus infection (dated 2019 in TCRdb). Concerning the study at large: The HLA type of each donor mattered for the analysis, because public TCR beta signatures pointed to carriage of CMV infection along with the matching HLA type. What the authors observed across the whole study: The ex vivo response was dominated by HLA-C-restricted CMV-specific TCR beta clonotypes, which also provided the single most frequent clonotype in two of eight donors. In both this cohort and an independent cohort of 350 to 400 donors, the cumulative frequency of public TCR beta family members distinguished carriers of CMV infection plus the relevant HLA type.

The run used an Illumina HiSeq 1500. TCRdb passed the public sequencing reads through fastp at Q25 and MiXCR, retaining productive beta sequences. When rows share a CDR3 protein, they turn into one entry using the most common DNA and genes. Here the sample has 150,000 to 200,000 distinct CDR3 sequences; approximately 17% occur a single time. Clones ranked in the top ten supply approximately 25% of the sample. Of note for this clonotype: The target of this receptor is not known. Per-base qualities were not stored, and no clone one base away is much larger.

Sequencing was done on a sample of CD8+ T cells from PBMCs. This TCR came from a human donor in good health (CMV status not recorded). Some clones in this sample may be carry-over from other donors' samples.

The CDR3 sequence is CASSFPRDRGRSTTEAFF. The nucleotides read TGTGCCAGCAGCTTCCCCCGGGACAGGGGGCGATCGACCACTGAAGCTTTCTTT. This chain is built from TRBV7-9 and TRBJ1-1; 12 central nucleotides agree with TRBD1. Unmatched junction bases come to 12, with V trimmed by 3 bases and J by 4 bases. In the germline V gene (reference sequence), CDR1 corresponds to SEHNR and CDR2 to FQNEAQ. The CDR3 runs 18 amino acids, cysteine and phenylalanine included. Only the CDR3 region is kept as DNA, spanning 54 bases read in frame from base 1.